These 15 T cell receptor beta chains originate from one sample sequenced in a study of CD8 T cells in ankylosing spondylitis. Their antigens are not known. TCRdb reanalysed the 5' RACE reads using MiXCR and keeps one entry per CDR3 protein. Seen here are about 210,000 distinct CDR3 sequences, 6% to 8.5% observed once, and the top ten hold 13% to 15%. Study-wide points: A TCR beta motif of 8 or 9 highly homologous variants appeared characteristic of ankylosing spondylitis blood.

The sequenced material came from blood, either unsorted or a sorted T cell fraction (not recorded which). The receptors were gathered from a male donor with ankylosing spondylitis.

At least ten counts were recorded for this clonotype. V and J are TRBV28 and TRBJ1-1; 9 bases are shared with TRBD1. V gave up 5 bases and J gave up 10 bases; unmatched junction bases: 11. The CDR3 is 14 residues long. Germline values: CDR1 MDHEN, CDR2 SYDVKM. The CDR3 protein is CASSTGTGSERAFF. CDR3 coding DNA: TGTGCCAGCAGTACCGGGACAGGGTCTGAGAGAGCTTTCTTT.

This clonotype was seen repeatedly, ten times or more. The chain is built from TRBV4-3 and TRBJ2-5; D possibly corresponds to TRBD1 (7 bases). The CDR3 totals 16 residues. V was shortened by 4 bases and J by 3 bases, with 18 bases between the two germline ends. The germline gives CDR1 LGHNA, CDR2 YSLEER. DNA of the CDR3: TGCGCCAGCAGCCCATTAGGGGCAGGGGGGAAAGAGACCCAGTACTTC. Translated, it gives CASSPLGAGGKETQYF.

This clonotype was observed many times. The V gene is TRBV11-2, the J gene TRBJ2-7, with TRBD1 matching 10 bases. The trim removed 1 base at V and 7 bases at J, leaving 4 bases unmatched. This CDR3 spans 14 amino acids. CDR1 is SGHAT and CDR2 is FQNNGV in the germline V gene. This chain's CDR3 is CASSLVRQGAEQYF. In DNA form, the CDR3 reads TGTGCCAGCAGCTTAGTTCGACAGGGGGCAGAGCAGTACTTC.

The V call is TRBV29-1, the J call TRBJ2-7; 7 bases are shared with TRBD2. The CDR3 totals 13 residues. Germline loops: CDR1 SQVTM, CDR2 ANQGSEA. Unmatched junction bases numbered 10, after V lost 7 bases and J lost 4 bases. CDR3 in amino acids: CSALLAREYEQYF. In DNA, the CDR3 is TGCAGCGCCTTACTAGCGAGAGAATACGAGCAGTACTTC.

This clonotype was observed many times. The gene calls are TRBV10-2 and TRBJ1-6; 8 nucleotides line up with TRBD1. Germline-derived CDR1 and CDR2 are WSHSY and SAAADI. This CDR3 contains 16 residues. The junction had 0 bases not matched to a gene; V was cut back by 0 bases and J by 2 bases. CDR3 in DNA: TGCGCCAGCAGTGAGTCGGACAGGGCCTATAATTCACCCCTCCACTTT. Translating it yields CASSESDRAYNSPLHF.

This clonotype showed up many times. CDR3 coding DNA: TGTGCCAGCAGCGGCGACCTCTCTGGGGCCAACGTCCTGACTTTC. This sequence encodes CASSGDLSGANVLTF. The genes are TRBV7-9 and TRBJ2-6; D is unresolved. The germline V gene has CDR1 SEHNR and CDR2 FQNEAQ (reference sequence). The CDR3 is made up of 15 amino acids. The V end lost 5 bases, the J end lost 0 bases, and 8 bases lay between the germline ends.

This clonotype was seen ten or more times. The chain has TRBV7-8 and TRBJ1-5; D may be TRBD1 (5 bases). The germline gives CDR1 SGHVS, CDR2 FQNEAQ. V was trimmed by 3 bases and J by 0 bases, leaving 9 bases between them. The CDR3 is 15 residues long. CDR3 coding DNA: TGTGCCAGCAGCTTCGACAGCCTTAGCAATCAGCCCCAGCATTTT. This sequence encodes CASSFDSLSNQPQHF.

The table lists this clonotype with many counts. The chain links TRBV5-1 to TRBJ2-3; weak D call: TRBD2 (6 bases). The length of the CDR3 is 16 residues. The V gene lost 0 bases and the J gene lost 1 base, with 12 bases spanning the gap. Per germline, CDR1 SGHRS and CDR2 YFSETQ. CDR3 protein: CASSLERAGGTDTQYF. The CDR3 DNA follows: TGCGCCAGCAGCTTGGAGCGGGCCGGGGGCACAGATACGCAGTATTTT.

In this sample, this clonotype turned up a few times. The chain is built from TRBV4-1 and TRBJ2-5; D may be TRBD2 (5 bases). This CDR3 contains 16 residues. Looked up from germline, CDR1 is MGHRA and CDR2 is YSYEKL. V lost 3 bases and J lost 5, with 19 bases in between. The DNA of the CDR3 is TGCGCCAGCAGCCAGCCGAGTAGCGCTGGATTGGAGACCCAGTACTTC. Translation gives CASSQPSSAGLETQYF.

This clonotype was seen repeatedly, ten times or more. The chain is built from TRBV28 and TRBJ2-2; the D is unclear. The V and J ends lost 3 bases and 6 bases respectively, with 11 bases between them. The CDR3 contains 14 residues. Germline lookup yields CDR1 MDHEN and CDR2 SYDVKM. CDR3 in amino acids: CASSFPEMAGELFF. In DNA form, the CDR3 reads TGTGCCAGCAGTTTCCCCGAGATGGCCGGGGAGCTGTTTTTT.

V gene TRBV6-2 or TRBV6-3 combines with J gene TRBJ2-1; no firm D call. Trimming cost V 8 bases and J 1 base, with 3 bases left between them. Looked up from germline, CDR1 is MNHEY and CDR2 is SVGEGT. This CDR3 region has 11 residues. In nucleotides, the CDR3 is TGTGCCAGCTATTCCTACAATGAGCAGTTCTTC. Translating gives CASYSYNEQFF.

V and J are TRBV7-6 and TRBJ2-3; 7 bases line up with TRBD2. Germline V gene sequence: CDR1 SGHVS, CDR2 FNYEAQ. V was clipped by 0 bases and J by 2 bases; unmatched bases: 8. The CDR3 extends over 17 amino acids. The CDR3 spells CASSLALAESNTDTQYF. DNA of the CDR3: TGTGCCAGCAGCTTAGCGCTAGCGGAGTCGAACACAGATACGCAGTATTTT.

The sample holds many counts of this clonotype. The V and J genes are TRBV10-3 and TRBJ2-1, with TRBD2 matching 11 bases. The CDR3 is 14 residues long. CDR1 and CDR2 (germline): ENHRY, SYGVKD. V trimming: 4 bases; J trimming: 7 bases; junction bases outside the gene matches: 3. CDR3 DNA sequence: TGTGCCATCAGTGGATCTAGCGGGGGGAATGAGCAGTTCTTC. Encoded protein: CAISGSSGGNEQFF.

The chain recombines TRBV20-1 with TRBJ2-1, with 12 bases lining up with TRBD2. Trimming at V came to 5 bases and at J to 2 bases, leaving 7 bases not matched to a gene. Germline V gene lookup returns CDR1 DFQATT and CDR2 SNEGSKA (reference sequence). This CDR3 region has 16 residues. Written as DNA, the CDR3 is TGCAGTGCTTTTACCGGGACTAGCGGGCCCTACAATGAGCAGTTCTTC. Its protein product is CSAFTGTSGPYNEQFF.

At least ten counts were recorded for this clonotype. The gene calls are TRBV6-5 and TRBJ1-2; D ambiguous. V gave up 0 bases and J gave up 0 bases, with 11 bases separating them. Germline loops: CDR1 MNHEY, CDR2 SVGAGI. The CDR3 totals 16 residues. In nucleotides, the CDR3 is TGTGCCAGCAGTTACTCGGGCGGGCAGTCTAACTATGGCTACACCTTC. Translation gives CASSYSGGQSNYGYTF.